This T cell receptor beta chain came from a study of cytomegalovirus exposure and HLA in healthy donors. Study information: Earlier sequencing of around 190 million T cells yielded fewer than 140 million unique TCR beta sequences. Study-wide results and caveats: A classifier reportedly called cytomegalovirus status with high sensitivity and specificity. Based on reports, TCR beta sequences accurately predicted HLA-A and HLA-B alleles for most subjects.

To note about this clone: Its specificity is not known.

60 Vbeta and 13 Jbeta primers were used in PCR. Data came from immunoSEQ multiplex PCR; TCRdb stores just in-frame clones and leaves some out. The table has about 250,000 clones, roughly 80% seen once. The CDR3 runs to 13 residues. CDR1 is SQVTM and CDR2 is ANQGSEA in the germline V gene. Germline trimming cut 6 bases from V and 1 base from J; bases unmatched to any gene: 5. This sequence originates from a girl aged 2-10 years in good health and CMV-seronegative. Source material: PBMCs. V gene TRBV29-1 combines with J gene TRBJ1-2, with TRBD1 identical over 7 bases. In DNA form, the CDR3 reads TGCAGCGTCCGGACAGGTGGTAACTATGGCTACACCTTC. Translated: CSVRTGGNYGYTF.